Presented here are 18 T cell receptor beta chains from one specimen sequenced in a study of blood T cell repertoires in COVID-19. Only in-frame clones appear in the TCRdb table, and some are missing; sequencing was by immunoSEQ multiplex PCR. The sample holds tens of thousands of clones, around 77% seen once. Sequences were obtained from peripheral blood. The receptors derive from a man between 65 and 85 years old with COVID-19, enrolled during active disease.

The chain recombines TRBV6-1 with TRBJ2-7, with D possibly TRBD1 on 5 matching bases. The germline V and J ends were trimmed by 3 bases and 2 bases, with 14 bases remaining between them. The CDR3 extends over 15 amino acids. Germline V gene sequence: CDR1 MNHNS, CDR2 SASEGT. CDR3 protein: CASSDGWGITYEQYF. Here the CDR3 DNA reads TGTGCCAGCAGTGATGGGTGGGGCATAACCTACGAGCAGTACTTC.

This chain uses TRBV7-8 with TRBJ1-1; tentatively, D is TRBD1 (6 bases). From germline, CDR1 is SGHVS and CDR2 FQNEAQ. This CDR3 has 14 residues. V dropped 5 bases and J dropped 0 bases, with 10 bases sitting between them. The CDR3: CASSADRLNTEAFF. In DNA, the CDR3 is TGTGCCAGCAGCGCGGACAGATTGAACACTGAAGCTTTCTTT.

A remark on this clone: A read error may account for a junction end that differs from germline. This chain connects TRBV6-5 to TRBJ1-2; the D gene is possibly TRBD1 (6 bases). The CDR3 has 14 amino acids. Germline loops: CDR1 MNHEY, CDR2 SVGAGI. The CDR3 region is CAGSSQTGNYGYTF. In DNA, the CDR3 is TGTGCCGGCAGCTCCCAAACAGGGAACTATGGCTACACCTTC.

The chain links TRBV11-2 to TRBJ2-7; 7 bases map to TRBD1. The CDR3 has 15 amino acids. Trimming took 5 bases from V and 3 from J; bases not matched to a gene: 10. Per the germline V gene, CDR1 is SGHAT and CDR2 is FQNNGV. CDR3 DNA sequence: TGTGCCAGCAGCGCAGGACAGGCCCCTTACTACGAGCAGTACTTC. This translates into CASSAGQAPYYEQYF.

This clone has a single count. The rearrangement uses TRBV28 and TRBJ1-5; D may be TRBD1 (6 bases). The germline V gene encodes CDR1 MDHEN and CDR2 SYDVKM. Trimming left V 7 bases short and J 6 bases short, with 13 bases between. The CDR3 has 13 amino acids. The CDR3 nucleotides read TGTGCCAGCACCAGGGGAATTTTTCAGCCCCAGCATTTT. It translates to CASTRGIFQPQHF.

CDR3 in DNA: TGTGCCAGCTCTCGTACTACCGAAAACACTGAAGCTTTCTTT. Amino acid sequence: CASSRTTENTEAFF. This chain connects TRBV18 to TRBJ1-1; D unclear. CDR3 length: 14 amino acids. The germline V gene has CDR1 KGHSH and CDR2 LQKENI. Trimming removed 6 bases at V and 2 bases at J, with 13 bases between.

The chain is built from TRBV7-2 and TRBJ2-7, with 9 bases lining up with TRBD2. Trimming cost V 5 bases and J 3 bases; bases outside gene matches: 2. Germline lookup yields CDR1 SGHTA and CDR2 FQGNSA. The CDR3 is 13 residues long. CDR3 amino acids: CASSAAGGYEQYF. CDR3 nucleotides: TGTGCCAGCAGCGCAGCGGGAGGCTACGAGCAGTACTTC.

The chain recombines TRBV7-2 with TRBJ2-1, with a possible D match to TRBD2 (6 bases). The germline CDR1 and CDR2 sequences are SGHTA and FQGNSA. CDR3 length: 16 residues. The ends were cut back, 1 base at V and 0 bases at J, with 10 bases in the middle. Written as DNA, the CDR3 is TGTGCCAGCAGCTTAGGCGGAGGGATCTCCTACAATGAGCAGTTCTTC. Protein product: CASSLGGGISYNEQFF. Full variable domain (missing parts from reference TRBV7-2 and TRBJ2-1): GAGVSQSPSNKVTEKGKDVELRCDPISGHTALYWYRQSLGQGLEFLIYFQGNSAPDKSGLPSDRFSAERTGGSVSTLTIQRTQQEDSAVYLCASSLGGGISYNEQFFGPGTRLTVL.

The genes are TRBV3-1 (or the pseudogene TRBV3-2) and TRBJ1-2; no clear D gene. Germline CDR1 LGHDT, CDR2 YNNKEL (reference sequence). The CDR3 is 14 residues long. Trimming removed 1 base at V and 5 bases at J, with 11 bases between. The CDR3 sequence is CASSQGGSRYGYTF. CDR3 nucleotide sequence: TGTGCCAGCAGCCAAGGCGGCAGTCGGTATGGCTACACCTTC.

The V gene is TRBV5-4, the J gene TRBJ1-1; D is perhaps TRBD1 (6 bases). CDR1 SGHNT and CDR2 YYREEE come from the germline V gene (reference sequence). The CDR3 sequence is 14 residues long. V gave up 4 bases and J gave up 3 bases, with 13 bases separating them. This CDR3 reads CASSLMTGHTEAFF. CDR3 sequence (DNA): TGTGCCAGCAGCCTGATGACAGGCCACACTGAAGCTTTCTTT.

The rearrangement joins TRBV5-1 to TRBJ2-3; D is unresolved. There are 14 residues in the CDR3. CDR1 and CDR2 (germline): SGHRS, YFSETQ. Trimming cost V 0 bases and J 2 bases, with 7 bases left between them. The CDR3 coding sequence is TGCGCCAGCAGCTTGGTAGCTAACACAGATACGCAGTATTTT. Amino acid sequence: CASSLVANTDTQYF.

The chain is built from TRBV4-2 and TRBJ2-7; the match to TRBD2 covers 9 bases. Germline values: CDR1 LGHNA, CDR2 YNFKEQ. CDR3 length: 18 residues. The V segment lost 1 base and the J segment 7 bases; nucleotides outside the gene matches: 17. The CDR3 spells CASSQGPTLTSGIQEQYF. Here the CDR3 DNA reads TGTGCCAGCAGCCAAGGTCCAACTCTGACTAGCGGTATCCAAGAGCAGTACTTC.

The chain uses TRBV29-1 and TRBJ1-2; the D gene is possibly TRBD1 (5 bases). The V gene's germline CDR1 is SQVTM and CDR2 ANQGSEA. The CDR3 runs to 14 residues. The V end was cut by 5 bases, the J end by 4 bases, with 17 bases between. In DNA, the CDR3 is TGCAGCGTTCCAAAGACCGACAGTCTCTATGGCTACACCTTC. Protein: CSVPKTDSLYGYTF.

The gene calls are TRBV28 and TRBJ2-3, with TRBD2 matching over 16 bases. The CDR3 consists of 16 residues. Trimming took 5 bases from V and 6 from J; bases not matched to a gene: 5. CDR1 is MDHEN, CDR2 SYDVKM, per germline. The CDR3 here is CASSLQGLAGGDTQYF. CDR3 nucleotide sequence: TGTGCCAGCAGTCTACAGGGACTAGCGGGAGGGGATACGCAGTATTTT.

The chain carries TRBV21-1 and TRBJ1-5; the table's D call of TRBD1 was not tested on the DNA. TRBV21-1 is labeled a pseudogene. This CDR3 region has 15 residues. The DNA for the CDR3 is TGTGCCAGCCCTACAGGGGCCGGGGGCAATCAGCCCCAGCATTTT. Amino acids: CASPTGAGGNQPQHF.

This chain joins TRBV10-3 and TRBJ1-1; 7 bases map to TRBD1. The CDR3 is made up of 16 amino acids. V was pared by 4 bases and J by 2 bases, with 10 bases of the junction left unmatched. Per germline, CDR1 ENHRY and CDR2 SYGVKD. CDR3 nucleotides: TGTGCCATCAGTGGTTCCCAGGGGGTAGGAAACACTGAAGCTTTCTTT. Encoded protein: CAISGSQGVGNTEAFF.

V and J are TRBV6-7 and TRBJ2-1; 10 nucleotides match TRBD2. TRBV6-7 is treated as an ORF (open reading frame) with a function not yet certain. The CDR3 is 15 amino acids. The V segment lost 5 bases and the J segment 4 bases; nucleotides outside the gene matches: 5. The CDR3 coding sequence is TGTGCCAGCAGTAACGGGACTAGCGAGTACAATGAGCAGTTCTTC. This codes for CASSNGTSEYNEQFF.

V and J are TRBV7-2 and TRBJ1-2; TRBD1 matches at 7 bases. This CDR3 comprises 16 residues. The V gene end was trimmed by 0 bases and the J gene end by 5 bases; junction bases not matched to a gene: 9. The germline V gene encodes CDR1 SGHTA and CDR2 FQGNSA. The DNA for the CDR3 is TGTGCCAGCAGCTTAGCGGGGCAGGGGGTGATGTATGGCTACACCTTC. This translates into CASSLAGQGVMYGYTF.